The 18 T cell receptor beta chains given below trace back to one sample, sequenced in a study of T cell changes during pregnancy in multiple sclerosis. Sequencing was performed with immunoSEQ multiplex PCR; in TCRdb, only in-frame clones are kept and a portion is missing. The profile shows 40,000 to 60,000 clones, around nine tenths of them singletons. The material was CD4+ T cells from peripheral blood mononuclear cells, obtained before pregnancy. The receptors were sampled from a female donor with multiple sclerosis, enrolled in a pregnancy study.

The V gene is TRBV28, the J gene TRBJ1-5; D is possibly TRBD1 (6 bases). The CDR3 has 12 residues. CDR1 is MDHEN, CDR2 SYDVKM, per germline. Trimming removed 7 bases at V and 7 bases at J, with 11 bases between. This CDR3 is CASNQGPQPQHF. The CDR3 DNA reads TGTGCCAGCAACCAGGGGCCGCAGCCCCAGCATTTT.

This chain links TRBV4-2 with TRBJ2-5; D might be TRBD2 (5 bases). The CDR3 spans 16 residues. Deletions cut 2 bases from V and 4 bases from J, with 17 bases between. The germline V gene encodes CDR1 LGHNA and CDR2 YNFKEQ. Here the CDR3 DNA reads TGTGCCAGCAGCCAATCAACCAGGATGGCGGGAGAGACCCAGTACTTC. It specifies CASSQSTRMAGETQYF.

Concerning this clone: At one end, the junction sequence differs from germline, possibly due to a read error. The chain is built from TRBV6-1 and TRBJ2-7, with 12 bases fitting TRBD1. The CDR3 loop spans 15 amino acids. The V gene's germline CDR1 is MNHNS and CDR2 SASEGT. The CDR3 coding sequence is TGTGCCAGCCGTGAAACCGGGACAGGGGGCAACGAGCAGTACTTC. Its translation: CASRETGTGGNEQYF.

The chain recombines TRBV19 with TRBJ1-4, with 8 nucleotides matching TRBD1. Trimming removed 4 bases from V and 0 bases from J; junction bases left unmatched: 7. The CDR3 spans 17 residues. Germline V CDR1 and CDR2: LNHDA, SQIVND (reference sequence). CDR3 DNA sequence: TGTGCCAGTAGTAGAGGACAGGGAGCAACAACTAATGAAAAACTGTTTTTT. This translates into CASSRGQGATTNEKLFF.

This chain links TRBV7-3 with TRBJ2-1; 7 bases are a match to TRBD2. Germline assignment: CDR1 SGHTA and CDR2 FQGTGA. The V and J ends lost 1 base and 6 bases, in that order; junction bases with no gene match: 6. The CDR3 is made up of 15 amino acids. This CDR3 reads CASSLRLAERNEQFF. The CDR3 nucleotides are TGTGCCAGCAGCTTAAGACTAGCCGAGCGCAATGAGCAGTTCTTC.

This clone was found once. The chain uses TRBV7-6 and TRBJ2-1; possible D gene TRBD1, 6 bases. V was cut by 0 bases and J by 9 bases, with 15 bases left in between. This CDR3 region has 15 residues. The germline V gene has CDR1 SGHVS and CDR2 FNYEAQ. The CDR3 bases are TGTGCCAGCAGCTTAGCTATACAGGGAGATGGTGAGCAGTTCTTC. It specifies CASSLAIQGDGEQFF.

This clone showed up just a few times. The chain carries TRBV9 and TRBJ1-3, with D maybe TRBD1 (5 bases). CDR1 and CDR2 from the germline V gene are SGDLS and YYNGEE. The CDR3 totals 14 residues. The V and J ends lost 1 base and 4 bases respectively, with 9 bases between them. The CDR3 DNA follows: TGTGCCAGCAGCGTAAGGCAGGGAGGAAACACCATATATTTT. Translating gives CASSVRQGGNTIYF.

CDR3 sequence: CASSGQGGMQPQHF. The CDR3 DNA reads as TGTGCCAGCTCAGGACAGGGGGGGATGCAGCCCCAGCATTTT. The chain recombines TRBV18 with TRBJ1-5, with 10 bases matching TRBD1. The ends lost 5 bases at V and 7 bases at J; junction bases unmatched: 5. This CDR3 region has 14 residues. CDR1 and CDR2 (germline): KGHSH, LQKENI.

The V call is TRBV29-1, the J call TRBJ2-1; possible D gene TRBD1, 6 bases. With 4 bases removed from V and 6 bases from J, the gap between germline ends came to 16 bases. Germline CDR1 reads SQVTM; CDR2 reads ANQGSEA. CDR3 length equals 14 residues. The CDR3 DNA reads as TGCAGCGTTGGTAGGCAGGGGCCCTTCAATGAGCAGTTCTTC. It translates to CSVGRQGPFNEQFF.

The rearrangement uses TRBV19 and TRBJ1-5; 9 nucleotides line up with TRBD1. Germline CDR1 is LNHDA and CDR2 is SQIVND (reference sequence). Unmatched junction bases numbered 7, after V lost 2 bases and J lost 2 bases. This CDR3 has 17 residues. The CDR3 spells CASSIPPTGGGNQPQHF. CDR3 DNA: TGTGCCAGTAGTATACCCCCGACAGGGGGTGGCAATCAGCCCCAGCATTTT.

The chain couples TRBV28 to TRBJ2-7; D perhaps matches TRBD1 (6 bases). Trimming pared 6 bases from V and 0 bases from J, leaving 27 bases between. The CDR3 spans 19 residues. CDR1 and CDR2 (germline): MDHEN, SYDVKM. This CDR3 is CASSHGQMGEATVSYEQYF. The CDR3 nucleotides read TGTGCCAGCAGCCATGGACAGATGGGAGAGGCAACTGTCTCCTACGAGCAGTACTTC. The complete variable domain, with remaining parts taken from reference TRBV28 and TRBJ2-7, reads DVKVTQSSRYLVKRTGEKVFLECVQDMDHENMFWYRQDPGLGLRLIYFSYDVKMKEKGDIPEGYSVSREKKERFSLILESASTNQTSMYLCASSHGQMGEATVSYEQYFGPGTRLTVT.

V is TRBV5-4 and J is TRBJ1-2; unclear D gene. Germline-derived CDR1 and CDR2 are SGHNT and YYREEE (reference sequence). This CDR3 has 16 residues. Deletions cut 0 bases from V and 2 bases from J, with 14 bases between. CDR3 amino acids: CASSLAGLPENYGYTF. DNA of the CDR3: TGTGCCAGCAGCTTGGCAGGCCTCCCAGAGAACTATGGCTACACCTTC.

The V gene is TRBV18, the J gene TRBJ2-1; no firm D call. This CDR3 has 13 residues. The V and J ends lost 1 base and 4 bases respectively, with 5 bases between them. Germline V gives CDR1 KGHSH, CDR2 LQKENI. CDR3 nucleotide sequence: TGTGCCAGCTCACCACTCGGGTACAATGAGCAGTTCTTC. It codes for CASSPLGYNEQFF.

The chain uses TRBV18 and TRBJ2-5, with D possibly being TRBD1 (6 bases). Germline loops: CDR1 KGHSH, CDR2 LQKENI. Trimming removed 3 bases at V and 9 bases at J, with 14 bases between. The CDR3 extends over 13 amino acids. The CDR3 sequence is CASSPTGLWAQYF. For the CDR3, the DNA is TGTGCCAGCTCACCTACAGGGCTTTGGGCCCAGTACTTC.

In its sample, this clone was seen once. The genes are TRBV6-1 and TRBJ1-1, with TRBD1 matching over 8 bases. The trim removed 5 bases at V and 6 bases at J, leaving 11 bases unmatched. The germline V gene has CDR1 MNHNS and CDR2 SASEGT. This CDR3 has 15 amino acids. CDR3 loop: CASSSSHTGGAEAFF. CDR3 nucleotide sequence: TGTGCCAGCAGTTCATCACACACAGGGGGGGCTGAAGCTTTCTTT.

This rearrangement joins TRBV4-2 to TRBJ2-3; a possible D gene is TRBD2 (5 bases). The CDR3 consists of 17 residues. Per germline, CDR1 LGHNA and CDR2 YNFKEQ. Trimming cost V 0 bases and J 6 bases, with 19 bases left between them. In DNA, the CDR3 is TGTGCCAGCAGCCAAGAAAGAAGCGGCCTGGTTTCGGATACGCAGTATTTT. It codes for CASSQERSGLVSDTQYF.

The chain carries TRBV4-3 and TRBJ2-7; 7 positions agree with TRBD2. The CDR3 extends over 15 amino acids. CDR1 and CDR2 (germline): LGHNA, YSLEER. Germline trimming cut 4 bases from V and 4 bases from J; bases unmatched to any gene: 10. CDR3: CASSPGWGGVYEQYF. The CDR3, as DNA: TGCGCCAGCAGCCCCGGATGGGGAGGGGTATACGAGCAGTACTTC.

Many counts were recorded for this clone. This chain joins TRBV6-6 and TRBJ1-5; no clear D gene. The germline gives CDR1 MNHNY, CDR2 SVGAGI (reference sequence). The CDR3 is made up of 14 amino acids. Trimming removed 2 bases from V and 0 bases from J, with 5 bases in between. CDR3 nucleotides: TGTGCCAGCAGTTACGTAAATAGCAATCAGCCCCAGCATTTT. It is translated as CASSYVNSNQPQHF.